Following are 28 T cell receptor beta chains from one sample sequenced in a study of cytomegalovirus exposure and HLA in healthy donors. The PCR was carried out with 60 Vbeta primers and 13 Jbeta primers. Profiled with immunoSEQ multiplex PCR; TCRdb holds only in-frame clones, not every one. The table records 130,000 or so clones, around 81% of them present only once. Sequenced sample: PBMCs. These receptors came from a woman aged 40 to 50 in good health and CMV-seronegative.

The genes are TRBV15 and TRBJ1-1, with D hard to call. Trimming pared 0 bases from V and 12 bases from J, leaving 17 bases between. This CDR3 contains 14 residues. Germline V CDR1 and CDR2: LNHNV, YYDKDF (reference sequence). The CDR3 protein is CATSRDPEPRESFF. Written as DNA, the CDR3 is TGTGCCACCAGCAGAGATCCGGAACCCCGGGAGTCTTTCTTT.

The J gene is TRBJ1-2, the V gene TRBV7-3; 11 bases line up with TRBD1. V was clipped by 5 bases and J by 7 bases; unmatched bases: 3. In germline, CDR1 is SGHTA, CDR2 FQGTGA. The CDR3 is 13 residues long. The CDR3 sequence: CASSADRGLGYTF. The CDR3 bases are TGTGCCAGCAGCGCGGACAGGGGGCTTGGCTACACCTTC.

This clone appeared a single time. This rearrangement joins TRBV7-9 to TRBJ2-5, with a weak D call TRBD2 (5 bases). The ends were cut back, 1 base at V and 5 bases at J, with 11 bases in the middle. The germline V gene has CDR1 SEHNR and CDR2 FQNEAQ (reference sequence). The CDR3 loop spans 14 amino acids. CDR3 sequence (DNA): TGTGCCAGCAGCTTAGGAGTGGGAGTGGAGACCCAGTACTTC. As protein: CASSLGVGVETQYF.

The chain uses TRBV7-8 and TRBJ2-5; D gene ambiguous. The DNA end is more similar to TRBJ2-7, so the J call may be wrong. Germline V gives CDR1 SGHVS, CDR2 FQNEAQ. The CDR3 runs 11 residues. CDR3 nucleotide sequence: TGTGCCAGCAGCATCACCCGCGAGCAGTACTTC. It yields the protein CASSITREQYF.

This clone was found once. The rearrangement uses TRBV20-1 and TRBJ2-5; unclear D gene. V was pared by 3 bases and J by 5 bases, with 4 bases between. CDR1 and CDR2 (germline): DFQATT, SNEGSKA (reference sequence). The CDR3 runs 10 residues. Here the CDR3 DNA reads TGCAGTGCTAGTCAGGAGACCCAGTACTTC. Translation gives CSASQETQYF.

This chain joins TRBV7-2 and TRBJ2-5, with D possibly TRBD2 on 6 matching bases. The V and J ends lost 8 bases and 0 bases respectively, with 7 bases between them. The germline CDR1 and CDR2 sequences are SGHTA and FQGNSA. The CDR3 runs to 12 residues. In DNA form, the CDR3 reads TGTGCCAGCGGGGGGTACCAAGAGACCCAGTACTTC. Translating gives CASGGYQETQYF.

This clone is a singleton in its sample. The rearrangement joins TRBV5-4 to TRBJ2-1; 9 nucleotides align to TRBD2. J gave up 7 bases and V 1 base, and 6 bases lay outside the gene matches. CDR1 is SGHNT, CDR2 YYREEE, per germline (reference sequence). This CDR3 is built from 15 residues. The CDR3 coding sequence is TGTGCCAGCAGCTTGATCGGCGGGAGGGTAAATGAGCAGTTCTTC. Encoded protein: CASSLIGGRVNEQFF.

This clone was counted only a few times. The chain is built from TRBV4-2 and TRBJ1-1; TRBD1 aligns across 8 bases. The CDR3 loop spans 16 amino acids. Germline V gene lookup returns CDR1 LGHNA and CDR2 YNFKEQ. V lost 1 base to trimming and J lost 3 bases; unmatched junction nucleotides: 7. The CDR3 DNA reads TGTGCCAGCAGCCAAGTACTGACAGGGGTGGACACTGAAGCTTTCTTT. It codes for CASSQVLTGVDTEAFF.

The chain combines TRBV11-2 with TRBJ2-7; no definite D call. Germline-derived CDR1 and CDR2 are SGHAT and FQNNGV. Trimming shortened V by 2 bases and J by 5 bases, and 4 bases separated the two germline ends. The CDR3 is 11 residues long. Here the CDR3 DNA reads TGTGCCAGCAGCTTATACAACGAGCAGTACTTC. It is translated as CASSLYNEQYF.

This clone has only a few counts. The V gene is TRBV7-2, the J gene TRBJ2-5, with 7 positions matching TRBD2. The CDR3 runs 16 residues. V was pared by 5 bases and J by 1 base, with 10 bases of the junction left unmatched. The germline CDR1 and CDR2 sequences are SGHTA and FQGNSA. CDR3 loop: CASSELAVFFQETQYF. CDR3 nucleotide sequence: TGTGCCAGCAGCGAGCTAGCGGTGTTCTTCCAAGAGACCCAGTACTTC.

The CDR3: CASRPGTGQAYEQYF. DNA of the CDR3: TGTGCCAGCAGGCCCGGGACAGGGCAGGCCTACGAGCAGTACTTC. The chain carries TRBV2 and TRBJ2-7; 9 nucleotides match TRBD1. The V segment lost 6 bases and the J segment 2 bases; nucleotides outside the gene matches: 8. The CDR3 has 15 residues. Germline V gene data show CDR1 as SNHLY and CDR2 as FYNNEI. Looking up the rest from reference TRBV2 and TRBJ2-7 gives the full variable domain: EPEVTQTPSHQVTQMGQEVILRCVPISNHLYFYWYRQILGQKVEFLVSFYNNEISEKSEIFDDQFSVERPDGSNFTLKIRSTKLEDSAMYFCASRPGTGQAYEQYFGPGTRLTVT.

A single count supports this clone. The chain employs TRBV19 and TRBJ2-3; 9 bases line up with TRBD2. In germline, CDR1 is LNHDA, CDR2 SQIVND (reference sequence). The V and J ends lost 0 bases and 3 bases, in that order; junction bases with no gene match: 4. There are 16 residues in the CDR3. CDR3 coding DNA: TGTGCCAGTAGTATAGAGGCGGGAGGGCTTACAGATACGCAGTATTTT. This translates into CASSIEAGGLTDTQYF. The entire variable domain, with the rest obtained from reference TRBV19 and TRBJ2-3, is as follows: DGGITQSPKYLFRKEGQNVTLSCEQNLNHDAMYWYRQDPGQGLRLIYYSQIVNDFQKGDIAEGYSVSREKKESFPLTVTSAQKNPTAFYLCASSIEAGGLTDTQYFGPGTRLTVL.

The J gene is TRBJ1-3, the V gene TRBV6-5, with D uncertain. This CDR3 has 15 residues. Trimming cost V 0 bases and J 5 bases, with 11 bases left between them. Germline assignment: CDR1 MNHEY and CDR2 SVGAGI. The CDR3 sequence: CASSYSRLTRNTIYF. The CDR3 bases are TGTGCCAGCAGTTACTCCCGACTGACCCGAAACACCATATATTTT.

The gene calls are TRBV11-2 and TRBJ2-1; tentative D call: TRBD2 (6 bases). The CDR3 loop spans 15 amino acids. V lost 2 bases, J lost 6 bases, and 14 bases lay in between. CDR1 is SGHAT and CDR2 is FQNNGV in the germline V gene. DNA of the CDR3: TGTGCCAGCAGCTTAACTGCGGGGTCGGGCAATGAGCAGTTCTTC. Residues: CASSLTAGSGNEQFF.

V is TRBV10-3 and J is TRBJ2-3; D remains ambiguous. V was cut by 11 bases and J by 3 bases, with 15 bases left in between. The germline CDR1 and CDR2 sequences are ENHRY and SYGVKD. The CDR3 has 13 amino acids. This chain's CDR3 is CAAHGLRTDTQYF. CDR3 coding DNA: TGTGCCGCCCATGGGCTTCGAACAGATACGCAGTATTTT.

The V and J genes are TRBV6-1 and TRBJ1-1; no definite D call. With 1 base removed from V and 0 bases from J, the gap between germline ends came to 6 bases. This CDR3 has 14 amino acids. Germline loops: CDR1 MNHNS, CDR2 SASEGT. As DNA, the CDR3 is TGTGCCAGCAGTGAAGGACTGATGAACACTGAAGCTTTCTTT. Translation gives CASSEGLMNTEAFF.

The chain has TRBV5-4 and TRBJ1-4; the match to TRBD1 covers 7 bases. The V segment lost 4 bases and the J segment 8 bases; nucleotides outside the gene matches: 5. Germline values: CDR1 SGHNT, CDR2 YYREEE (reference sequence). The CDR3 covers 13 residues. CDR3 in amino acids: CASSRDRGEKLFF. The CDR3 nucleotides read TGTGCCAGCAGCAGGGACAGAGGCGAAAAACTGTTTTTT.

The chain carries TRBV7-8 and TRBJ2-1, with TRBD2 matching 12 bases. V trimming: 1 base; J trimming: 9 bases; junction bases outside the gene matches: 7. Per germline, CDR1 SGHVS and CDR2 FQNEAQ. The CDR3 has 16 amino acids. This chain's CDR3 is CASSLVVASGRGEQFF. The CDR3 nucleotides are TGTGCCAGCAGCTTAGTGGTGGCTAGCGGGAGGGGTGAGCAGTTCTTC.

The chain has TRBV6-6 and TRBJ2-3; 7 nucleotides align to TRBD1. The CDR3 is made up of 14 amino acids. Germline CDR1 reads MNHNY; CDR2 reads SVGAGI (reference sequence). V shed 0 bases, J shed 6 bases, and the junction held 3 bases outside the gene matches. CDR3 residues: CASSYSGGGDTQYF. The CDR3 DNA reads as TGTGCCAGCAGTTACTCAGGGGGCGGTGATACGCAGTATTTT.

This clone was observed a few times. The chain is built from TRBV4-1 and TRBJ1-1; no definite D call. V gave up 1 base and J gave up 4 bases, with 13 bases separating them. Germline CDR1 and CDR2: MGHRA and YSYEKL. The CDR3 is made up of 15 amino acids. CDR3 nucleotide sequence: TGCGCCAGCAGCCAAGGCGCATGGGCGATCACTGAAGCTTTCTTT. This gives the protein CASSQGAWAITEAFF.

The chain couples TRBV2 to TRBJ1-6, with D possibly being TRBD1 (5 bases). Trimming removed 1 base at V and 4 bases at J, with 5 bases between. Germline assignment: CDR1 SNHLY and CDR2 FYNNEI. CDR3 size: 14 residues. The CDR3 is CASSEGQYNSPLHF. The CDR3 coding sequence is TGTGCCAGCAGTGAAGGACAGTATAATTCACCCCTCCACTTT.

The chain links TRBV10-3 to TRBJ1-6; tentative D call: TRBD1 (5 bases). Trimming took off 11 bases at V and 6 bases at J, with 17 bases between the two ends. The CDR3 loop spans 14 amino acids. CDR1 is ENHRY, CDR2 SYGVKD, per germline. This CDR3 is CACQDNASNSPLHF. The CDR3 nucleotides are TGTGCCTGCCAGGACAATGCCTCTAATTCACCCCTCCACTTT.

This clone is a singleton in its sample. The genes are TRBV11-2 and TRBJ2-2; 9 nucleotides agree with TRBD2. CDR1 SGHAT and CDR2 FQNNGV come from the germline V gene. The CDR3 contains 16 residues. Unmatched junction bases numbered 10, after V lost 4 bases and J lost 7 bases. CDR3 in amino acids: CASSSRTSAEIGELFF. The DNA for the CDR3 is TGTGCCAGCAGCTCTCGGACTAGCGCGGAGATCGGGGAGCTGTTTTTT.

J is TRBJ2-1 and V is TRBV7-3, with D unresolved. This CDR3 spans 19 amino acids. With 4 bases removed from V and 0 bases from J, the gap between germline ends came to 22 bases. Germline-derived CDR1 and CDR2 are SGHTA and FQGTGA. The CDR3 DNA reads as TGTGCCAGCAGCTCCCGACCTATACAAGGTGGGCTCTCCTACAATGAGCAGTTCTTC. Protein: CASSSRPIQGGLSYNEQFF.

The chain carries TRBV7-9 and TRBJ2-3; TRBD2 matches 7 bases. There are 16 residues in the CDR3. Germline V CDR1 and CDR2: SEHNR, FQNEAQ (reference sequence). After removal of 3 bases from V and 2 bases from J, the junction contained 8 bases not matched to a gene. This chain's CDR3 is CASSLPLAVATDTQYF. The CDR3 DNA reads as TGTGCCAGCAGCTTGCCCCTAGCGGTTGCCACAGATACGCAGTATTTT.

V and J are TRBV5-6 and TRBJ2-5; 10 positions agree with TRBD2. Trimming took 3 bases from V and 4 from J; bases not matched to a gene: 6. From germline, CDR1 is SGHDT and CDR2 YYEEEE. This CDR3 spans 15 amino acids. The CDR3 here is CASSSGTSAVETQYF. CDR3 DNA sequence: TGTGCCAGCAGCTCCGGGACTAGCGCCGTAGAGACCCAGTACTTC.

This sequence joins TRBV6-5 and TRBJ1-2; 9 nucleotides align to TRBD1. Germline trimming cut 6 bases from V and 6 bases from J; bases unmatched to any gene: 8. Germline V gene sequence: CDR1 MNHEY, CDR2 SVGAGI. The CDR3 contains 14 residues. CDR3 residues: CASSLLGQGDGYTF. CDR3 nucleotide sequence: TGTGCCAGCAGCCTACTGGGACAGGGTGATGGCTACACCTTC.

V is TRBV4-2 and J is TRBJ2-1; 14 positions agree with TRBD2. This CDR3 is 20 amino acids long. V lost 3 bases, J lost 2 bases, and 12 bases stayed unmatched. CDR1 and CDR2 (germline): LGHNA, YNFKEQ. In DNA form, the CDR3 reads TGTGCCAGCAGCCATGCAACCGGGACTAGCGGGAGAAAGGCCTACAATGAGCAGTTCTTC. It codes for CASSHATGTSGRKAYNEQFF.